This T cell receptor (beta chain) was recovered during a study of cytotoxic CD8 clonotypes in ibrutinib-treated CLL. Study details: An average of roughly 250,000 productive templates and 80,000 to 95,000 productive rearrangements was obtained per sample. Study-wide findings and caveats: At baseline, clonality was higher than in age-matched healthy donors and correlated with CD8+ counts. Public clonotypes, rarely seen, contracted or held steady on treatment.

Libraries were prepared by immunoSEQ multiplex PCR; TCRdb keeps only in-frame clonotypes and omits some of them. The sample holds roughly 13,000 clones, under 70% seen once. From cryopreserved PBMCs came roughly 2 micrograms of genomic DNA used for TCR beta libraries. Germline-derived CDR1 and CDR2 are SGHNT and YYREEE (reference sequence). Between the trimmed V and J ends, which lost 0 bases and 4 bases, there was a span of 10 bases. There are 15 residues in the CDR3. Regarding this clone: No antigen is known for it.

The receptor was derived from a human donor with chronic lymphocytic leukemia. The specimen comprised PBMCs, sampled before ibrutinib treatment. The chain combines TRBV5-4 with TRBJ2-2, with a tentative D call TRBD2 (6 bases). CDR3 in amino acids: CASSLGWGVTGELFF. As DNA, the CDR3 is TGTGCCAGCAGCTTGGGTTGGGGGGTCACCGGGGAGCTGTTTTTT.